This is a list of T cell receptor beta chains from one sample in a study of T cells after yellow fever vaccination. TCRdb independently ran MiXCR on the 5' RACE reads; one entry per CDR3 protein. Of approximately 300,000 distinct CDR3 sequences in the sample, around a tenth are singletons; the top ten hold roughly 3%. The material sequenced was CD4+ T cells sorted from PBMCs, taken 45 days after the yellow fever booster vaccination. The origin of the receptors is a man younger than 35 who received the YFV17D yellow fever vaccine. Both conserved end residues are part of each CDR3. D genes are given only for firm matches. Size values are once, few and many counts, or a class for expanded clones, and some rows have none.

>few|TRBJ2-3|13|.|TRBV7-2
CASSLDGGTLPYF
TGTGCCAGCAGCTTAGATGGCGGGACTCTTCCGTATTTT
>few|TRBJ2-3|15|TRBD2|TRBV12-3/TRBV12-4
CASTLSGVSTDTQYF
TGTGCCAGCACCCTTAGCGGGGTAAGCACAGATACGCAGTATTTT
>many|TRBJ1-2|13|.|TRBV5-1
CASSRDANYGYTF
TGCGCCAGCAGCCGGGACGCCAACTATGGCTACACCTTC
>.|TRBJ1-4|15|TRBD1|TRBV27
CASSLAGQGGEKLFF
TGTGCCAGCAGTTTGGCTGGACAGGGCGGCGAAAAACTGTTTTTT
>few|TRBJ1-1|15|.|TRBV5-1
CASSPNLGGNTEAFF
TGCGCCAGCAGCCCGAACCTGGGGGGGAACACTGAAGCTTTCTTT
>.|TRBJ2-4|15|.|TRBV5-6
CASSWGREAKNIQYF
TGTGCCAGCAGCTGGGGCAGGGAAGCCAAAAACATTCAGTACTTC
>.|TRBJ1-5|14|TRBD1|TRBV18
CASSPGDRRQPQHF
TGTGCCAGCTCACCAGGGGACAGGAGGCAGCCCCAGCATTTT
>.|TRBJ1-6|14|.|TRBV5-1
CASSLEVMGSPLHF
TGCGCCAGCAGCTTGGAGGTCATGGGTTCACCCCTCCACTTT
>.|TRBJ1-5|16|.|TRBV21-1
CASNQGRQEAWQPQHF
TGTGCCAGCAACCAGGGAAGGCAGGAGGCTTGGCAGCCCCAGCATTTT
>many|TRBJ2-5|14|.|TRBV11-2
CASTDLRGWETQYF
TGTGCCAGCACCGACCTACGGGGTTGGGAGACCCAGTACTTC
>few|TRBJ1-3|14|.|TRBV7-9
CASSPQGGGNTIYF
TGTGCCAGCAGCCCACAGGGAGGTGGAAACACCATATATTTT
>few|TRBJ2-3|18|TRBD1|TRBV11-2
CASSARSVGQGRLDTQYF
TGTGCCAGCAGCGCAAGATCCGTGGGACAGGGAAGGCTAGATACGCAGTATTTT
>few|TRBJ2-5|13|TRBD1|TRBV24-1
CATKGQVQETQYF
TGTGCCACCAAGGGACAGGTCCAAGAGACCCAGTACTTC
>few|TRBJ2-3|14|.|TRBV7-2
CASSSGLSTDTQYF
TGTGCCAGCAGCTCGGGACTTTCCACAGATACGCAGTATTTT
>few|TRBJ2-3|16|TRBD1|TRBV9
CASSAGQGSYADTQYF
TGTGCCAGCAGCGCAGGACAGGGATCGTATGCAGATACGCAGTATTTT
>.|TRBJ2-3|17|.|TRBV5-1
CASGQQSPSASTDTQYF
TGCGCCAGCGGCCAACAATCCCCTAGCGCTAGCACAGATACGCAGTATTTT
>many|TRBJ2-1|16|.|TRBV7-9
CASTLGWGGHYNEQFF
TGTGCCAGCACCCTCGGGTGGGGGGGCCACTACAATGAGCAGTTCTTC
>once|TRBJ2-5|14|TRBD1|TRBV7-2
CASSYTGGSETQYF
TGTGCCAGCAGCTATACAGGGGGTTCTGAGACCCAGTACTTC
>.|TRBJ2-2|18|TRBD2|TRBV5-4
CASSRPGRGGANTGELFF
TGTGCCAGCAGCAGGCCTGGTCGCGGGGGGGCGAACACCGGGGAGCTGTTTTTT
>.|TRBJ2-1|18|TRBD2|TRBV7-9
CASSPGLAGRRSYNEQFF
TGTGCCAGCAGCCCGGGACTAGCGGGGCGCCGCTCCTACAATGAGCAGTTCTTC
>many|TRBJ2-1|16|TRBD1|TRBV29-1
CSVEVIGQGPNDEQFF
TGCAGCGTTGAAGTGATTGGACAGGGGCCAAATGATGAGCAGTTCTTC
>many|TRBJ2-5|14|.|TRBV11-2
CASSLRGWQETQYF
TGTGCCAGCAGCTTAAGGGGGTGGCAAGAGACCCAGTACTTC
>.|TRBJ2-3|18|TRBD2|TRBV4-2
CASSLRLAGDLSTDTQYF
TGTGCCAGCAGCCTTAGACTAGCGGGGGACCTTAGCACAGATACGCAGTATTTT
>few|TRBJ2-5|11|.|TRBV5-1
CASGSKETQYF
TGCGCCAGCGGGTCAAAAGAGACCCAGTACTTC
>.|TRBJ1-2|16|.|TRBV4-1
CASSRPGARQGYGYTF
TGCGCCAGCAGCCGACCGGGCGCACGGCAGGGCTATGGCTACACCTTC
>few|TRBJ2-1|15|.|TRBV27
CASSSETDRANEQFF
TGTGCCAGCAGTTCGGAGACAGATCGGGCCAATGAGCAGTTCTTC
>few|TRBJ2-7|15|TRBD2|TRBV9
CASSVDGGGYYEQYF
TGTGCCAGCAGCGTAGACGGCGGGGGGTACTACGAGCAGTACTTC
>.|TRBJ1-1|14|.|TRBV10-2
CASSERGTYTEAFF
TGCGCCAGCAGTGAGAGGGGAACTTACACTGAAGCTTTCTTT
>few|TRBJ1-5|12|.|TRBV6-2/TRBV6-3
CASRLPNQPQHF
TGTGCCAGCAGACTGCCGAATCAGCCCCAGCATTTT
>.|TRBJ1-5|14|.|TRBV10-3
CAISDGMGNQPQHF
TGTGCCATCAGCGACGGGATGGGCAATCAGCCCCAGCATTTT
>.|TRBJ2-3|15|TRBD2|TRBV3-1
CASTQLAGDTDTQYF
TGTGCCAGCACTCAGTTAGCGGGGGACACAGATACGCAGTATTTT
>many|TRBJ2-5|11|.|TRBV7-9
CASSEGGTQYF
TGTGCCAGCAGCGAGGGGGGGACCCAGTACTTC
>few|TRBJ2-5|12|.|TRBV7-2
CASSLGLQTQYF
TGTGCCAGCAGCTTAGGACTACAGACCCAGTACTTC
>medium-sized|TRBJ2-3|14|TRBD2|TRBV7-2
CASSSERGVRTQYF
TGTGCCAGCAGCTCTGAGCGGGGGGTCCGTACGCAGTATTTT
>few|TRBJ1-2|15|.|TRBV4-3
CASTPGRRSDYGYTF
TGCGCCAGCACCCCGGGCAGACGCAGTGACTATGGCTACACCTTC
>many|TRBJ1-5|12|.|TRBV10-2
CASSEGDQPQHF
TGCGCCAGCAGTGAGGGGGATCAGCCCCAGCATTTT
>.|TRBJ1-5|15|.|TRBV6-1
CASSEQGSGNQPQHF
TGTGCCAGCAGTGAACAGGGGTCGGGAAATCAGCCCCAGCATTTT
>few|TRBJ1-5|15|.|TRBV7-2
CASSFLGGGNQPQHF
TGTGCCAGCAGCTTTTTGGGAGGAGGCAATCAGCCCCAGCATTTT
>.|TRBJ2-1|15|TRBD1|TRBV24-1
CATSDSRTGNNEQFF
TGTGCCACCAGTGATTCCAGGACAGGGAACAATGAGCAGTTCTTC
>.|TRBJ2-5|13|.|TRBV18
CASSPNVQETQYF
TGTGCCAGCTCACCAAATGTCCAAGAGACCCAGTACTTC
>.|TRBJ2-3|14|.|TRBV12-3/TRBV12-4
CASSFHGRTDTQYF
TGTGCCAGCAGTTTTCATGGGAGAACAGATACGCAGTATTTT
>.|TRBJ2-7|12|.|TRBV10-1
CASSPDRFEQYF
TGCGCCAGCAGTCCCGACAGGTTCGAGCAGTACTTC
>few|TRBJ2-1|11|.|TRBV4-2
CASSQGDEQFF
TGTGCCAGCAGCCAAGGGGATGAGCAGTTCTTC
>few|TRBJ2-3|14|.|TRBV4-2
CASSPDSLTDTQYF
TGTGCCAGCAGCCCTGACAGCCTCACAGATACGCAGTATTTT
>many|TRBJ2-2|18|.|TRBV4-2
CASSQDSILGGYTGELFF
TGTGCCAGCAGCCAAGATTCAATCCTCGGCGGGTACACCGGGGAGCTGTTTTTT
>many|TRBJ1-2|15|.|TRBV18
CASAPGAGGNYGYTF
TGTGCCAGCGCTCCGGGGGCGGGAGGAAACTATGGCTACACCTTC
>few|TRBJ1-2|17|.|TRBV6-2/TRBV6-3
CASSYSFRKNRDYGYTF
TGTGCCAGCAGTTACTCGTTTCGTAAAAACAGGGACTATGGCTACACCTTC
>few|TRBJ2-3|14|TRBD1|TRBV5-8
CASSYTGEGDTQYF
TGTGCCAGCAGCTACACAGGGGAAGGAGATACGCAGTATTTT